This is a list of T cell receptor beta chains from one sample in a study of blood T cell repertoires in COVID-19. Assay: immunoSEQ multiplex PCR; the TCRdb copy retains only in-frame clones and omits some. Here the sample spans 290,000 or so clones, 70% to 90% being singletons. Sample: peripheral blood. These receptors were collected from a man aged 50-59 years with active or convalescent COVID-19. Both conserved end residues are part of each CDR3. D genes are given only for firm matches. Only some rows state a clone size, as once, few, many or a class for expanded clones.

v_gene	j_gene	d_gene	abundance	len	CDR3nt	CDR3aa
TRBV5-4	TRBJ1-1	-	-	15	TGTGCCAGCAGCTTGGAGGGAGGCCTGAACACTGAAGCTTTCTTT	CASSLEGGLNTEAFF
TRBV28	TRBJ2-2	TRBD2	-	15	TGTGCCAGCAGTACTAGCGGGAGGAACACCGGGGAGCTGTTTTTT	CASSTSGRNTGELFF
TRBV7-2	TRBJ2-7	TRBD2	-	14	TGTGCCAGCAGCTTCCAGACTAGCGGCTACGAGCAGTACTTC	CASSFQTSGYEQYF
TRBV5-1	TRBJ1-1	-	-	13	TGCGCCAGCAGCTTGACAGGGAAGGCTGAAGCTTTCTTT	CASSLTGKAEAFF
TRBV12-5	TRBJ1-2	-	-	16	TGTGCTACTGCGCGGGGGATGGGGCTCAGGGACTATGGCTACACCTTC	CATARGMGLRDYGYTF
TRBV3-1/TRBV3-2	TRBJ1-2	TRBD1	-	15	TGTGCCAGCAGCCAAAACGACAGGGGACGCAATGGCTACACCTTC	CASSQNDRGRNGYTF
TRBV5-1	TRBJ2-3	-	-	15	TGCGCCAGCAGCTTATCGGGACAACCCACAGATACGCAGTATTTT	CASSLSGQPTDTQYF
TRBV19	TRBJ2-2	-	-	15	TGTGCCAGTAGTATAGGAGGTCTAAACACCGGGGAGCTGTTTTTT	CASSIGGLNTGELFF
TRBV5-1	TRBJ2-5	TRBD1	-	15	TGCGCCAGCAGCTTGGAAGGGACAGGGCAAGAGACCCAGTACTTC	CASSLEGTGQETQYF
TRBV7-9	TRBJ1-6	TRBD1	-	16	TGTGCCAGCAGCTCTCCCTCGACAGGGTTCAATTCACCCCTCCACTTT	CASSSPSTGFNSPLHF
TRBV30	TRBJ2-1	TRBD2	-	14	TGTGCCTGGACCGCGACTAGCGGGAGCGATGAGCAGTTCTTC	CAWTATSGSDEQFF
TRBV5-1	TRBJ2-7	-	-	15	TGCGCCAGCAGTGGTGGACAGACAATCCCCTACGAGCAGTACTTC	CASSGGQTIPYEQYF
TRBV4-1	TRBJ1-3	-	many	15	TGCGCCAGCAGCCAAGCGGATGGGGGGGGAAACACCATATATTTT	CASSQADGGGNTIYF
TRBV6-2/TRBV6-3	TRBJ1-1	-	-	13	TGTGCCAGCAGTTACTATAGGGGCACTGAAGCTTTCTTT	CASSYYRGTEAFF
TRBV10-1	TRBJ1-1	-	few	17	TGCGCCAGCAGTGAGTCGACTGTAGGCAGCAGGGCCACTGAAGCTTTCTTT	CASSESTVGSRATEAFF
TRBV6-5	TRBJ2-7	TRBD1	-	13	TGTGCCAGCAGCAGGACAGGGCCCGGGGAGCAGTACTTC	CASSRTGPGEQYF
TRBV7-8	TRBJ2-5	-	-	15	TGTGCCAGCAGCTCCGGGATACTTAGACGAGAGACCCAGTACTTC	CASSSGILRRETQYF
TRBV19	TRBJ1-5	-	-	16	TGTGCCAGTACTCTAACTATGGGGGGACGGAATCAGCCCCAGCATTTT	CASTLTMGGRNQPQHF
TRBV5-1	TRBJ2-5	TRBD2	-	14	TGCGCCAGCCGTGCGCCGGGGGGCCAAGAGACCCAGTACTTC	CASRAPGGQETQYF
TRBV5-1	TRBJ2-5	TRBD1	-	15	TGCGCCAGCAGCCTCGGACAGGGAGGTAGAGAGACCCAGTACTTC	CASSLGQGGRETQYF
TRBV7-6	TRBJ2-1	-	-	15	TGTGCCAGCAGCTTACCTGGCGGGCCCTGGAATGAGCAGTTCTTC	CASSLPGGPWNEQFF
TRBV6-6	TRBJ2-3	TRBD2	few	16	TGTGCCAGCAGTTACGATCGAGCGGGAGGGACAGATACGCAGTATTTT	CASSYDRAGGTDTQYF
TRBV10-2	TRBJ1-2	TRBD1	-	15	TGCGCCAGCAGTGGGGGACAGGGGGCTTACTATGGCTACACCTTC	CASSGGQGAYYGYTF
TRBV6-5	TRBJ1-2	-	-	12	TGTGCCAGCAGTTACGGGGGGGGCGGCTACACCTTC	CASSYGGGGYTF
TRBV12-3/TRBV12-4	TRBJ2-3	-	-	12	TGTGCCAGCAGTTTAAACTTAGATACGCAGTATTTT	CASSLNLDTQYF
TRBV18	TRBJ1-2	-	once	16	TGTGCCAGCTCACCACCACGTGGACAAAGGAATGAAGGCTACACCTTC	CASSPPRGQRNEGYTF
TRBV5-6	TRBJ2-3	-	-	15	TGTGCCAGCAGTTATTACTCGCTGAGCACAGATACGCAGTATTTT	CASSYYSLSTDTQYF
TRBV6-5	TRBJ1-2	TRBD1	-	13	TGTGCCAGCATCGGACAGGGAAACTATGGCTACACCTTC	CASIGQGNYGYTF
TRBV6-1	TRBJ1-1	-	-	13	TGTGCCAGCAGTGAGCAGGGAATTGGTGAAGCTTTCTTT	CASSEQGIGEAFF
TRBV4-1	TRBJ2-1	TRBD2	few	15	TGCGCCAGCAGCGCACTAGCGGGAGGGGGGGGTGAGCAGTTCTTC	CASSALAGGGGEQFF
TRBV6-1	TRBJ1-5	-	-	15	TGTGCCAGCAGTGATTGGGGGACATCCGGCCAGCCCCAGCATTTT	CASSDWGTSGQPQHF
TRBV10-3	TRBJ1-2	-	-	15	TGTGCCATCAGTGAAGGGAGGAATAGTGGGGCTGGCTACACCTTC	CAISEGRNSGAGYTF
TRBV3-1/TRBV3-2	TRBJ2-1	TRBD2	-	14	TGTGCCAGCAGCACGACTAGCGGGAGCGATGAGCAGTTCTTC	CASSTTSGSDEQFF
TRBV19	TRBJ1-4	-	-	17	TGTGCCAGTAGTATAGGGGTTCGGGAAGCAACTAATGAAAAACTGTTTTTT	CASSIGVREATNEKLFF
TRBV9	TRBJ2-1	TRBD2	once	17	TGTGCCAGCAGCGTGAGGGGAGGGACGGGTTATTTCAATGAGCAGTTCTTC	CASSVRGGTGYFNEQFF
TRBV5-1	TRBJ2-5	-	-	11	TGCGCCACCCGGGATCAAGAGACCCAGTACTTC	CATRDQETQYF
TRBV2	TRBJ2-1	TRBD2	-	14	TGTGCCAGCAGCGGCGGGAGGGCCGGCCATGAGCAGTTCTTC	CASSGGRAGHEQFF
TRBV3-1/TRBV3-2	TRBJ1-3	-	once	13	TGTGCCAGCAGCCACCGGGGGGAGAACACCATATATTTT	CASSHRGENTIYF
TRBV24-1	TRBJ2-3	TRBD2	-	17	TGTGCCACCAGTGATTCCCGACTAGCGGGAAGCACAGATACGCAGTATTTT	CATSDSRLAGSTDTQYF
TRBV9	TRBJ1-3	TRBD1	-	15	TGTGCCAGCAGCGGTACAGGGGCCTCTGGAAACACCATATATTTT	CASSGTGASGNTIYF
TRBV20-1	TRBJ2-1	-	-	10	TGCAGTCCACAGGTTAATGGGCAGTTCTTC	CSPQVNGQFF
TRBV6-5	TRBJ2-1	TRBD2	-	13	TGTGCCAGCAGTATTAATTCGGCGGGAGGGGAGTTCTTC	CASSINSAGGEFF
TRBV7-2	TRBJ2-7	-	-	11	TGTGCCAGCTCACTCTCCGGTGTGCAGTACTTC	CASSLSGVQYF
TRBV6-5	TRBJ2-2	-	few	13	TGTGCCAGCAGTATTACTAGAACCGGGGAGCTGTTTTTT	CASSITRTGELFF
TRBV29-1	TRBJ2-3	TRBD2	-	17	TGCAGCGTTCACGGGAACAGACTAGCGGGCAACACAGATACGCAGTATTTT	CSVHGNRLAGNTDTQYF
TRBV5-4	TRBJ1-6	-	-	14	TGTGCCAGCAGCTTGTGGGGGAGGAATTCACCCCTCCACTTT	CASSLWGRNSPLHF
TRBV12-3/TRBV12-4	TRBJ1-1	-	-	13	TGTGCCAGCAGTGGACAGCTGAACACTGAAGCTTTCTTT	CASSGQLNTEAFF
TRBV5-1	TRBJ1-1	-	-	15	TGCGCCAGCAGTAACAGGGCTGGTCCGAACACTGAAGCTTTCTTT	CASSNRAGPNTEAFF
TRBV18	TRBJ1-6	TRBD1	-	15	TGTGCCAGCTCTATGGGACAGGGGGCGAATTCACCCCTCCACTTT	CASSMGQGANSPLHF
TRBV20-1	TRBJ2-1	-	-	14	TGCAGTGCTAGTCCGGCTGCGGGGAGCAATGAGCAGTTCTTC	CSASPAAGSNEQFF
TRBV3-1/TRBV3-2	TRBJ2-5	TRBD2	-	15	TGTGCCAGCAGCCAAGTTAGTAGCGGGAGGGAGACCCAGTACTTC	CASSQVSSGRETQYF
TRBV6-5	TRBJ2-1	TRBD2	-	16	TGTGCCAGCAGTTACCCCCTTAGCGGGTCCTACAATGAGCAGTTCTTC	CASSYPLSGSYNEQFF
TRBV9	TRBJ2-1	-	-	14	TGTGCCAGCAGCCCGGTAGCGGCATACAATGAGCAGTTCTTC	CASSPVAAYNEQFF
TRBV28	TRBJ2-1	-	-	15	TGTGCCAGCAGTTTGATGGGGGGTCAATACAATGAGCAGTTCTTC	CASSLMGGQYNEQFF
TRBV9	TRBJ1-5	TRBD1	-	15	TGTGCCAGCAGCGGACAGGGGAATAGCAATCAGCCCCAGCATTTT	CASSGQGNSNQPQHF